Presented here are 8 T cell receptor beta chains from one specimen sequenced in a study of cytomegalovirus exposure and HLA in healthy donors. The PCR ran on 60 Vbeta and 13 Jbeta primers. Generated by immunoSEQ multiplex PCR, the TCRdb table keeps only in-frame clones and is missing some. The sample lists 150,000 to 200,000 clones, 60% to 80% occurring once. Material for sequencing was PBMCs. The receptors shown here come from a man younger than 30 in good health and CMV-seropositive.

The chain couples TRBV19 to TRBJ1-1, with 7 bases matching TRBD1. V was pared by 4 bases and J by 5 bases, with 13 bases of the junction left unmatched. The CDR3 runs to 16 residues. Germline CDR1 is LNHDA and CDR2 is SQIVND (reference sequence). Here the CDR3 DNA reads TGTGCCAGTAGTAAGGAATTAGGGGGCGGAAGAACTGAAGCTTTCTTT. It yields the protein CASSKELGGGRTEAFF.

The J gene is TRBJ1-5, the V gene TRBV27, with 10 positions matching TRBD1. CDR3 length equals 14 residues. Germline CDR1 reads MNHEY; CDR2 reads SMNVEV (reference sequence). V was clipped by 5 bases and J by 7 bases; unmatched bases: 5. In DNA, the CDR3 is TGTGCCAGCAGTGACAGGGGGCTTCGACAGCCCCAGCATTTT. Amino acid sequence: CASSDRGLRQPQHF.

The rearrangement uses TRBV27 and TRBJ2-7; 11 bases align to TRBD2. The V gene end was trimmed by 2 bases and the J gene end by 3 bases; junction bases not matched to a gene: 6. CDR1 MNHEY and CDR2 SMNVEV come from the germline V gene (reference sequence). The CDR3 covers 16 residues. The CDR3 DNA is TGTGCCAGCAGTTTACTAGCGGGAGGTTCTGGCTACGAGCAGTACTTC. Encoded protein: CASSLLAGGSGYEQYF.

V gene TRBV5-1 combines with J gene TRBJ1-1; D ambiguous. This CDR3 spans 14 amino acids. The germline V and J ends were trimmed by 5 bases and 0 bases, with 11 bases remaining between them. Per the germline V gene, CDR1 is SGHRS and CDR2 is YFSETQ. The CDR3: CASRPYTMNTEAFF. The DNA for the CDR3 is TGCGCCAGCAGGCCGTACACCATGAACACTGAAGCTTTCTTT.

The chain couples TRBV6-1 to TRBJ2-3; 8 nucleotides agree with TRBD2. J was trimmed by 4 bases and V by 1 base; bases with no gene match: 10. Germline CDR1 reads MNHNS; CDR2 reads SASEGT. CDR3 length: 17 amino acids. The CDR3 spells CASSEEIQRGTADTQYF. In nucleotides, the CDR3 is TGTGCCAGCAGTGAAGAGATCCAGCGGGGGACCGCAGATACGCAGTATTTT.

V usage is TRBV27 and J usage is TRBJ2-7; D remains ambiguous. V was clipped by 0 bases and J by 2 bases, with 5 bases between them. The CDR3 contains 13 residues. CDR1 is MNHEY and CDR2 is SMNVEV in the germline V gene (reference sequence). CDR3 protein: CASSLSAAYEQYF. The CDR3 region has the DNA TGTGCCAGCAGTTTATCGGCAGCCTACGAGCAGTACTTC.

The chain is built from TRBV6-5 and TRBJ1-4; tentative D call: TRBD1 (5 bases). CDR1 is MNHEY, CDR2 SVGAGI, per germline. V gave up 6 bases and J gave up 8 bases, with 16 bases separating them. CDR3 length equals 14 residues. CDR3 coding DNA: TGTGCCAGCAGCTCGGGGGTCTTAGGAGAAAAACTGTTTTTT. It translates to CASSSGVLGEKLFF.

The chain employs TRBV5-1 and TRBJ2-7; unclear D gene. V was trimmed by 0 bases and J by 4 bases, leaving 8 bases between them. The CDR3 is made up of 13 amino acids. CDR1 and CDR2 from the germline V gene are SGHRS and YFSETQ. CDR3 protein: CASSLGQIYEQYF. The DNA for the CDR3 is TGCGCCAGCAGCTTGGGGCAGATTTACGAGCAGTACTTC.